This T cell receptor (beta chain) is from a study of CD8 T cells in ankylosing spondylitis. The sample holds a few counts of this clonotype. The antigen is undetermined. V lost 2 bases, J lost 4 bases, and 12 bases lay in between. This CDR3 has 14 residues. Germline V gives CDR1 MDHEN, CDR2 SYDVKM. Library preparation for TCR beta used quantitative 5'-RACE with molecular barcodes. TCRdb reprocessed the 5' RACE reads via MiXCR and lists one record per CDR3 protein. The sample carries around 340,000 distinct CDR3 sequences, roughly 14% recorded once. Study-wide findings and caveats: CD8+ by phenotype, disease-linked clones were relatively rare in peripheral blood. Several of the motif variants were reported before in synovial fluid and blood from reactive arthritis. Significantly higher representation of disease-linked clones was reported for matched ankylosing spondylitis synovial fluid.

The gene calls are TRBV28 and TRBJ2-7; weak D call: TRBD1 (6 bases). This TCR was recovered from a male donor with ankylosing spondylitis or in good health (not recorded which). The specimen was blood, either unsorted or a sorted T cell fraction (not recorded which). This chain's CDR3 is CASSLDGQRYEQYF. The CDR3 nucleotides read TGTGCCAGCAGTTTAGACGGACAGAGGTACGAGCAGTACTTC.